Listed below are T cell receptor beta chains from one sample, sequenced in a study of T cell responses to AZD1222 COVID-19 vaccine. Only in-frame clones appear in the TCRdb table, and some are missing; sequencing was by immunoSEQ multiplex PCR. The data contain 120,000 to 150,000 clones, under 95% of them singletons. The sequences come from peripheral blood, collected on day 0 of AZD1222 vaccination. All receptors derive from an adult in good health. CDR3s include the opening cysteine and the closing phenylalanine or tryptophan. D genes are given only for firm matches. Clone size appears in some rows only: once, few, many, or a class for an expanded clone.

v_gene: TRBV7-8
j_gene: TRBJ1-1
abundance: .
d_gene: .
CDR3aa: CASSLGQNTEAFF
CDR3nt: TGTGCCAGCAGCTTAGGGCAAAACACTGAAGCTTTCTTT

v_gene: TRBV9
j_gene: TRBJ2-1
abundance: .
d_gene: .
CDR3aa: CASSVGTREQFF
CDR3nt: TGTGCCAGCAGCGTAGGGACCCGTGAGCAGTTCTTC

v_gene: TRBV28
j_gene: TRBJ2-1
abundance: .
d_gene: TRBD1
CDR3aa: CASSLEGATEQFF
CDR3nt: TGTGCCAGCAGCCTCGAGGGGGCAACGGAGCAGTTCTTC

v_gene: TRBV16
j_gene: TRBJ1-1
abundance: .
d_gene: .
CDR3aa: CASSHEGGNTEAFF
CDR3nt: TGTGCCAGCAGCCACGAAGGGGGAAACACTGAAGCTTTCTTT

v_gene: TRBV29-1
j_gene: TRBJ1-2
abundance: .
d_gene: .
CDR3aa: CSVTPGHLF
CDR3nt: TGCAGCGTTACCCCCGGGCACCTCTTC

v_gene: TRBV7-6
j_gene: TRBJ2-3
abundance: .
d_gene: .
CDR3aa: CASSLVGAGSDTQYF
CDR3nt: TGTGCCAGCAGCTTAGTTGGAGCTGGCTCAGATACGCAGTATTTT

v_gene: TRBV28
j_gene: TRBJ2-1
abundance: .
d_gene: .
CDR3aa: CASSPKRNQHNEQFF
CDR3nt: TGTGCCAGCAGTCCCAAGCGGAATCAGCACAATGAGCAGTTCTTC

v_gene: TRBV3-1/TRBV3-2
j_gene: TRBJ2-6
abundance: .
d_gene: .
CDR3aa: CARAIRQAGANVLTF
CDR3nt: TGTGCCAGAGCAATTCGACAAGCTGGGGCCAACGTCCTGACTTTC

v_gene: TRBV24-1
j_gene: TRBJ2-5
abundance: .
d_gene: .
CDR3aa: CATSDFGGEETQYF
CDR3nt: TGTGCCACCAGTGATTTTGGGGGTGAGGAGACCCAGTACTTC

v_gene: TRBV14
j_gene: TRBJ2-1
abundance: few
d_gene: .
CDR3aa: CASSQELWSYEQFF
CDR3nt: TGTGCCAGCAGCCAAGAACTCTGGAGTTATGAGCAGTTCTTC

v_gene: TRBV5-1
j_gene: TRBJ1-2
abundance: .
d_gene: .
CDR3aa: CASSRGTAVRRSNYGYTF
CDR3nt: TGCGCCAGCAGCAGGGGGACGGCGGTTCGGCGCTCTAACTATGGCTACACCTTC

v_gene: TRBV12-3/TRBV12-4
j_gene: TRBJ2-1
abundance: .
d_gene: TRBD2
CDR3aa: CASLLAGVGEQFF
CDR3nt: TGTGCCAGCCTGCTAGCGGGAGTTGGTGAGCAGTTCTTC

v_gene: TRBV6-2/TRBV6-3
j_gene: TRBJ2-2
abundance: once
d_gene: TRBD2
CDR3aa: CASSTPGLAGGRTGELFF
CDR3nt: TGTGCCAGCAGTACACCTGGACTAGCGGGGGGCAGAACCGGGGAGCTGTTTTTT

v_gene: TRBV2
j_gene: TRBJ2-5
abundance: .
d_gene: TRBD1
CDR3aa: CATGTVRSETQYF
CDR3nt: TGTGCCACCGGGACAGTTAGATCAGAGACCCAGTACTTC

v_gene: TRBV18
j_gene: TRBJ2-1
abundance: .
d_gene: TRBD1
CDR3aa: CASSPSVGTGVYNEQFF
CDR3nt: TGTGCCAGCTCACCATCCGTCGGGACAGGGGTGTACAATGAGCAGTTCTTC

v_gene: TRBV19
j_gene: TRBJ1-1
abundance: .
d_gene: .
CDR3aa: CASRAGALALYEAFF
CDR3nt: TGTGCCAGTAGAGCAGGGGCCTTAGCACTTTACGAAGCTTTCTTT

v_gene: TRBV2
j_gene: TRBJ1-2
abundance: .
d_gene: TRBD1
CDR3aa: CASRQQGAGGYTF
CDR3nt: TGTGCCAGCAGACAACAGGGGGCGGGTGGCTACACCTTC

v_gene: TRBV7-3
j_gene: TRBJ1-4
abundance: .
d_gene: .
CDR3aa: CASSLPIGDDEKLFF
CDR3nt: TGTGCCAGCAGCTTACCGATAGGGGATGATGAAAAACTGTTTTTT

v_gene: TRBV2
j_gene: TRBJ2-7
abundance: .
d_gene: .
CDR3aa: CASSATGYEGEQYF
CDR3nt: TGTGCCAGCAGTGCTACCGGCTACGAGGGGGAGCAGTACTTC

v_gene: TRBV20-1
j_gene: TRBJ1-2
abundance: .
d_gene: .
CDR3aa: CSASNEDYGYTF
CDR3nt: TGCAGTGCTAGTAATGAGGACTATGGCTACACCTTC